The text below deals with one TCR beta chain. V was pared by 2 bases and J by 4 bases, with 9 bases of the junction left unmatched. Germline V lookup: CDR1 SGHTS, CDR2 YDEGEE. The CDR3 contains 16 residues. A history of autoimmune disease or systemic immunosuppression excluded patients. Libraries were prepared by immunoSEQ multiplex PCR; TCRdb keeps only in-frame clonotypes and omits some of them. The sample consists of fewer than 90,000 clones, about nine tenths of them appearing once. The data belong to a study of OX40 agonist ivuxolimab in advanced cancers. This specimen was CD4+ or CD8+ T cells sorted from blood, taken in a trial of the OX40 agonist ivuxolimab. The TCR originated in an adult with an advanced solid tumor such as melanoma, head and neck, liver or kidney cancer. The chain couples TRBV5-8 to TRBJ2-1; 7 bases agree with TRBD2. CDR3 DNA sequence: TGTGCCAGCAGCTTCTTCGCGGGAGTCAATTACAATGAGCAGTTCTTC. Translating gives CASSFFAGVNYNEQFF. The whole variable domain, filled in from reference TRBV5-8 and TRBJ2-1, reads EAGVTQSPTHLIKTRGQQATLRCSPISGHTSVYWYQQALGLGLQFLLWYDEGEERNRGNFPPRFSGRQFPNYSSELNVNALELEDSALYLCASSFFAGVNYNEQFFGPGTRLTVL.